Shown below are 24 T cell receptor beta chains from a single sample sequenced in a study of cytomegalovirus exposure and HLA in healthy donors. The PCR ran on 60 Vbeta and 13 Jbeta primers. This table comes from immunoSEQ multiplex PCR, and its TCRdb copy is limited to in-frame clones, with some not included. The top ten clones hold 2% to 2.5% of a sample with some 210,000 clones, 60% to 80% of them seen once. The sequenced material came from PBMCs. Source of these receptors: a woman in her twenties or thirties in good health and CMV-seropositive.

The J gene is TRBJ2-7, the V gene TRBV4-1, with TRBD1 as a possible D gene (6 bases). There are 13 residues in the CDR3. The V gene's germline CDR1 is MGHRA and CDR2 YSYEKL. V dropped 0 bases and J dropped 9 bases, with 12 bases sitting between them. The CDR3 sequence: CASSQEAGAPQYF. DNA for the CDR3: TGCGCCAGCAGCCAAGAAGCAGGGGCCCCGCAGTACTTC.

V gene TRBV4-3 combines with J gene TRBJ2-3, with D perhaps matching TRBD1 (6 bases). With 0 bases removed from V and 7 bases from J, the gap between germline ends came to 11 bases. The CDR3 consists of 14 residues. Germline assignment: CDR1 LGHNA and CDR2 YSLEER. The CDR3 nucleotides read TGCGCCAGCAGCCAAGACCAGGGGAAGTATACGCAGTATTTT. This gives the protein CASSQDQGKYTQYF.

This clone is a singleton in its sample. CDR3 in DNA: TGTGCCAGCAGCTCAAATGACAGGGACCCTAACTATGGCTACACCTTC. Its protein is CASSSNDRDPNYGYTF. The chain couples TRBV7-9 to TRBJ1-2; 7 bases are a match to TRBD1. Per germline, CDR1 SEHNR and CDR2 FQNEAQ (reference sequence). This CDR3 contains 16 residues. The V gene end was trimmed by 4 bases and the J gene end by 0 bases; junction bases not matched to a gene: 8.

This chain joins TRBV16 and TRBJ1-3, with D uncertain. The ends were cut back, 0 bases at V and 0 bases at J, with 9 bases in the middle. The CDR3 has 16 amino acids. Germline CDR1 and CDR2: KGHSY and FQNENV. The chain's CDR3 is CASSQSAGFSGNTIYF. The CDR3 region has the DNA TGTGCCAGCAGCCAATCCGCGGGCTTCTCTGGAAACACCATATATTTT.

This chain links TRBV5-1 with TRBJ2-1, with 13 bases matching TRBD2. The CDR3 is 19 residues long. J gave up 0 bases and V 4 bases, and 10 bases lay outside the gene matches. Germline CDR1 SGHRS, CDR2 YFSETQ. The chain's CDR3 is CASSPGLAGASSSYNEQFF. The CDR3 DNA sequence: TGCGCCAGCAGCCCCGGACTAGCGGGGGCCTCAAGCTCCTACAATGAGCAGTTCTTC.

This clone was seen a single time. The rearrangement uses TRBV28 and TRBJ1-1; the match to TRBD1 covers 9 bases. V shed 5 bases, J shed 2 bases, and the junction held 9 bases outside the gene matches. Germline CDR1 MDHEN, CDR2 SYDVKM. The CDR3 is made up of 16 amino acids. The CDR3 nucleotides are TGTGCCAGCAGTCGAGGCAACAGGGGGCGAAACACTGAAGCTTTCTTT. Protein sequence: CASSRGNRGRNTEAFF.

The CDR3 spells CASSKRGTSGGVNTGELFF. The DNA of the CDR3 is TGTGCCAGCAGCAAACGAGGGACTAGCGGGGGGGTAAACACCGGGGAGCTGTTTTTT. The gene calls are TRBV7-2 and TRBJ2-2; 16 bases align to TRBD2. This CDR3 has 19 residues. The V gene end was trimmed by 5 bases and the J gene end by 2 bases; junction bases not matched to a gene: 8. The germline gives CDR1 SGHTA, CDR2 FQGNSA.

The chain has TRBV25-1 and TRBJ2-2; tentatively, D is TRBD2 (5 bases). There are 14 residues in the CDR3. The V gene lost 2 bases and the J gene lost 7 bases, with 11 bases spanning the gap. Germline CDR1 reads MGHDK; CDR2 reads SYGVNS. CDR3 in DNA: TGTGCCAGCAGTGAACCGGGGATCGTCGGGGAGCTGTTTTTT. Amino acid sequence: CASSEPGIVGELFF.

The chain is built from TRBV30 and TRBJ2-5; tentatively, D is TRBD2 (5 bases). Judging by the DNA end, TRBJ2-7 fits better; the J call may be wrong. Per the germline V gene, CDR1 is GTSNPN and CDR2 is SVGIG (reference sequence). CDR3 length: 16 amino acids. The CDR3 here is CAWHMVGVGGSYEQYF. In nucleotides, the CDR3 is TGTGCCTGGCACATGGTTGGAGTCGGAGGCTCCTACGAGCAGTACTTC.

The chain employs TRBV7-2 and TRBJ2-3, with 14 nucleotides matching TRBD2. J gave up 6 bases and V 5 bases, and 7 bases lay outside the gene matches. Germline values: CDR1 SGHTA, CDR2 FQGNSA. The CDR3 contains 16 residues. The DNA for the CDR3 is TGTGCCAGCAGCAGACTAGCGGGAGGGCCTAGCGATACGCAGTATTTT. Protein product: CASSRLAGGPSDTQYF. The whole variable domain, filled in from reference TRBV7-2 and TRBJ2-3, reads GAGVSQSPSNKVTEKGKDVELRCDPISGHTALYWYRQSLGQGLEFLIYFQGNSAPDKSGLPSDRFSAERTGGSVSTLTIQRTQQEDSAVYLCASSRLAGGPSDTQYFGPGTRLTVL.

The CDR3 reads CASRPVRTEAFF. The CDR3 DNA is TGTGCCAGCAGGCCGGTAAGAACTGAAGCTTTCTTT. The V and J genes are TRBV7-9 and TRBJ1-1; no clear D. Trimming removed 6 bases from V and 5 bases from J, with 10 bases in between. The CDR3 is made up of 12 amino acids. Germline loops: CDR1 SEHNR, CDR2 FQNEAQ (reference sequence).

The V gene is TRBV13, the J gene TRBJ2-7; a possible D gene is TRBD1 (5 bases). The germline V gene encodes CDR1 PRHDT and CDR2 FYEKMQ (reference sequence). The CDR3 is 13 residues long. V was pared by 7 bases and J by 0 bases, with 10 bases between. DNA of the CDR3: TGTGCCAGCAAAGTCCAGGGCTCCTACGAGCAGTACTTC. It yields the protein CASKVQGSYEQYF. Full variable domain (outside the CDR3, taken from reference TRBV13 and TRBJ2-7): AAGVIQSPRHLIKEKRETATLKCYPIPRHDTVYWYQQGPGQDPQFLISFYEKMQSDKGSIPDRFSAQQFSDYHSELNMSSLELGDSALYFCASKVQGSYEQYFGPGTRLTVT.

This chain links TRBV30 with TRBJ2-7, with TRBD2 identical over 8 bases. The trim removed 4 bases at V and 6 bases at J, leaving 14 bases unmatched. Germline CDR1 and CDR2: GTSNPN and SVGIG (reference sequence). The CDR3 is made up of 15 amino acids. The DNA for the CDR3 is TGTGCCTGGACCACCCGGGGGGGCGCAGGGTCCGAGCAGTACTTC. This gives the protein CAWTTRGGAGSEQYF.

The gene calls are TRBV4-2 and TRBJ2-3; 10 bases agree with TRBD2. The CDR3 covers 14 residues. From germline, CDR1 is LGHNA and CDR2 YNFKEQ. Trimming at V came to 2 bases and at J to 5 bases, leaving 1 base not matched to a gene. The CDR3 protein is CASSQPSGGDTQYF. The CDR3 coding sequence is TGTGCCAGCAGCCAACCTAGCGGGGGAGATACGCAGTATTTT.

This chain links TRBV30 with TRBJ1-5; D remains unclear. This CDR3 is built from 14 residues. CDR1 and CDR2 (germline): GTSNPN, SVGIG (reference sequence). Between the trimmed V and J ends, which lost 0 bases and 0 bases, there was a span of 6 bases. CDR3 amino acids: CAWSVLHSNQPQHF. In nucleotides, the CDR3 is TGTGCCTGGAGTGTACTACATAGCAATCAGCCCCAGCATTTT.

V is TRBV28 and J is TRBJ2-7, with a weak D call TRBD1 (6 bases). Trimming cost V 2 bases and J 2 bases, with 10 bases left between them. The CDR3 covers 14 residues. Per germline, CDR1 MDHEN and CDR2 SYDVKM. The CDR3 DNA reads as TGTGCCAGCAGTTTACGGGACAACGCCTACGAGCAGTACTTC. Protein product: CASSLRDNAYEQYF.

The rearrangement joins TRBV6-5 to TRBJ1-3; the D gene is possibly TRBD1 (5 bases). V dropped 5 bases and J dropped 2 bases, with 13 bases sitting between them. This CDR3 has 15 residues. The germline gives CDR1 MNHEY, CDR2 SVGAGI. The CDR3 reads CASSILQGTGNTIYF. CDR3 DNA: TGTGCCAGCAGTATCCTTCAGGGCACTGGAAACACCATATATTTT.

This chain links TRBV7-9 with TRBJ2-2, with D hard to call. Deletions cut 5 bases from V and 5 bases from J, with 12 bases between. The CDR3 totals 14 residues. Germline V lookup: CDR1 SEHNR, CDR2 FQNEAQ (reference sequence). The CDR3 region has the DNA TGTGCCAGCAGCCCTACTTCTAGAACCGGGGAGCTGTTTTTT. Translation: CASSPTSRTGELFF.

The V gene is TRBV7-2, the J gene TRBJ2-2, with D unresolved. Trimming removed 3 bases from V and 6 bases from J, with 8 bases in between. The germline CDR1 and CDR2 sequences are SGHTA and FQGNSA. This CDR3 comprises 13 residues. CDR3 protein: CASSFFEAGELFF. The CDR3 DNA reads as TGTGCCAGCAGCTTCTTTGAGGCCGGGGAGCTGTTTTTT.

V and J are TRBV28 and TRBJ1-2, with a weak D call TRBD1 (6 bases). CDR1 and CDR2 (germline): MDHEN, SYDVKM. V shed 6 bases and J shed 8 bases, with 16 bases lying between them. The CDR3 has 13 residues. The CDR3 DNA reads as TGTGCCAGCAGCGGGACCGGGACAAAAGGCTACACCTTC. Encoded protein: CASSGTGTKGYTF.

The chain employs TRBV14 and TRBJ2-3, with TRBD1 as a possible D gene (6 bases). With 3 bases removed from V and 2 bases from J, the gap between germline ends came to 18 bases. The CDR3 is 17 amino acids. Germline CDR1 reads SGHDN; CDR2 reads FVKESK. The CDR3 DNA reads TGTGCCAGCAGCCACGGACAGATAATTGCCGCCACAGATACGCAGTATTTT. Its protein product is CASSHGQIIAATDTQYF.

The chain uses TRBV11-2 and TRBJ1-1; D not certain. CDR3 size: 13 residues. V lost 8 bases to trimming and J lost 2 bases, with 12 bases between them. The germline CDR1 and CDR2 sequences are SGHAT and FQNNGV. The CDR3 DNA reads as TGTGCCAGCCGTCCGGGGTTTAACACTGAAGCTTTCTTT. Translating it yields CASRPGFNTEAFF.

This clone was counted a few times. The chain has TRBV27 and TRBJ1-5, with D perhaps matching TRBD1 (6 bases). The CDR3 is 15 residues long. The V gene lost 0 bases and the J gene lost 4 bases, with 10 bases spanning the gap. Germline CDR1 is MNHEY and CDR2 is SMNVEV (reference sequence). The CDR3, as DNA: TGTGCCAGCAGTTTATCACCAGGGGTGAATCAGCCCCAGCATTTT. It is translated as CASSLSPGVNQPQHF.

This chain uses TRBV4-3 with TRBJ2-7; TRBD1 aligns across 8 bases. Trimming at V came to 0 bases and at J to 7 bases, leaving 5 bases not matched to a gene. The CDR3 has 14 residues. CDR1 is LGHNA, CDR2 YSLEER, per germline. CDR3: CASSQDGTGEEQYF. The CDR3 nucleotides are TGCGCCAGCAGCCAAGATGGGACAGGCGAAGAGCAGTACTTC.